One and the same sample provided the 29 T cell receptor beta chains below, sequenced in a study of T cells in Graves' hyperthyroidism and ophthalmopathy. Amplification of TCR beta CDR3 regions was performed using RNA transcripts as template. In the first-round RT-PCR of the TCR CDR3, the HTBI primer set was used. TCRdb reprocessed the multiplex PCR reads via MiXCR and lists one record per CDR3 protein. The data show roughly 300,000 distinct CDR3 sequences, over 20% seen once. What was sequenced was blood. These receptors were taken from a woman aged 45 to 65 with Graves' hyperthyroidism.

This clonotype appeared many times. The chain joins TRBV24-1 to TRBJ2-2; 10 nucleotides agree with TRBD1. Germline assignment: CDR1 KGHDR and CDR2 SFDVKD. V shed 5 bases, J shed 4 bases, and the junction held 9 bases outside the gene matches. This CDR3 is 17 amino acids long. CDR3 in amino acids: CATSAMTGTGVTGELFF. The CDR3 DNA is TGTGCCACCAGTGCCATGACCGGGACAGGGGTCACCGGGGAGCTGTTTTTT.

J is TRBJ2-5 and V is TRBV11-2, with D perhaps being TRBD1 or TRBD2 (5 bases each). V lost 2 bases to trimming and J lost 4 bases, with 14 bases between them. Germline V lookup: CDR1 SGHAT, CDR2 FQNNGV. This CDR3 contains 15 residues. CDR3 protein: CASSLSGHRGETQYF. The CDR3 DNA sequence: TGTGCCAGCAGCTTATCGGGGCATCGCGGAGAGACCCAGTACTTC.

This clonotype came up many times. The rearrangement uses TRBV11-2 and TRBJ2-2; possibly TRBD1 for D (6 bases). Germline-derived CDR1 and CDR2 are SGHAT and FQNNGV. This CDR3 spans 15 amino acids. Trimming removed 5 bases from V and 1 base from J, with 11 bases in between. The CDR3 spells CASSKSGQNTGELFF. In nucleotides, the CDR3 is TGTGCCAGCAGCAAATCGGGACAGAACACCGGGGAGCTGTTTTTT.

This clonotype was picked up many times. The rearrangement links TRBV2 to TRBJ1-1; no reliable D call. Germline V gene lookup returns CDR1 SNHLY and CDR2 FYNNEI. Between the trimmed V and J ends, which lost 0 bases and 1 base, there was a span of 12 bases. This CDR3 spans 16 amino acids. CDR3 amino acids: CASSEARTLTNTEAFF. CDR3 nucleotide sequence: TGTGCCAGCAGTGAAGCCCGGACGCTCACGAACACTGAAGCTTTCTTT. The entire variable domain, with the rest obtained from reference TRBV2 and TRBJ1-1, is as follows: EPEVTQTPSHQVTQMGQEVILRCVPISNHLYFYWYRQILGQKVEFLVSFYNNEISEKSEIFDDQFSVERPDGSNFTLKIRSTKLEDSAMYFCASSEARTLTNTEAFFGQGTRLTVV.

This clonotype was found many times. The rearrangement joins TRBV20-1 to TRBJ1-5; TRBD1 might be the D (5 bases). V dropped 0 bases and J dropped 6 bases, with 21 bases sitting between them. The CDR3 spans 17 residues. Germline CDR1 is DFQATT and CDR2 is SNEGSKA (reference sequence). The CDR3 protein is CSARDTMEGWGTQPQHF. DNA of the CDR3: TGCAGTGCTAGAGATACGATGGAGGGGTGGGGAACTCAGCCCCAGCATTTT.

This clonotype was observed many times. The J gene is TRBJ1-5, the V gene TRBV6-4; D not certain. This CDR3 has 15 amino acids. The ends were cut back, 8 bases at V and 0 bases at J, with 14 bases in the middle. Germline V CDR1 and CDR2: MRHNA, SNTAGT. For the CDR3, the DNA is TGTGCCAGCGCTGCGGCAGCCCATAGCAATCAGCCCCAGCATTTT. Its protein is CASAAAAHSNQPQHF.

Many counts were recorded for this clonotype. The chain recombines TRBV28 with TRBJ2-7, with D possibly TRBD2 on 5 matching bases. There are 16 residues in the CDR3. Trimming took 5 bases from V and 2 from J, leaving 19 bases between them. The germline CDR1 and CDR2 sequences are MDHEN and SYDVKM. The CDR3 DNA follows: TGTGCCAGCAGTCCCTCGGGATTTCGAGGAACCTACGAGCAGTACTTC. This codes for CASSPSGFRGTYEQYF.

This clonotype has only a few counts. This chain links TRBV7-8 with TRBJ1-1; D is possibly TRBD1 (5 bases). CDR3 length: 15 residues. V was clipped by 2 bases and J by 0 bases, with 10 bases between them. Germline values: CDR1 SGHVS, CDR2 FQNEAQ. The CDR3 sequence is CASSLNSGVNTEAFF. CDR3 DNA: TGTGCCAGCAGCTTAAATTCGGGGGTGAACACTGAAGCTTTCTTT.

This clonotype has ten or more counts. CDR3 coding DNA: TGCGCCAGCAGCCGACTCCGGGGGCCTAGAGAGACCCAGTACTTC. Protein: CASSRLRGPRETQYF. The chain combines TRBV4-1 with TRBJ2-5; D tentatively fits TRBD1 or TRBD2 (6 bases each). The CDR3 extends over 15 amino acids. The V end lost 4 bases, the J end lost 4 bases, and 16 bases lay between the germline ends. Looked up from germline, CDR1 is MGHRA and CDR2 is YSYEKL.

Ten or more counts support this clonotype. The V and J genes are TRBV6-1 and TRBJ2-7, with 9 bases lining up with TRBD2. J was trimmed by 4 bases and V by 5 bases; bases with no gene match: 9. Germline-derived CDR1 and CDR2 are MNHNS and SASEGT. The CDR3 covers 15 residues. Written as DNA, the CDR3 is TGTGCCAGCAGTCTTCTAGCGGGACTTAGTTACGAGCAGTACTTC. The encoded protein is CASSLLAGLSYEQYF.

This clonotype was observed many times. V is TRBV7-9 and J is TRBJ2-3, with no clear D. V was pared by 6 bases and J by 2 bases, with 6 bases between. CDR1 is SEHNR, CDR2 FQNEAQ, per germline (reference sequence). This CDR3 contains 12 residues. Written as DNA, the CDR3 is TGTGCCAGCAGGGTCTACACAGATACGCAGTATTTT. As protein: CASRVYTDTQYF.

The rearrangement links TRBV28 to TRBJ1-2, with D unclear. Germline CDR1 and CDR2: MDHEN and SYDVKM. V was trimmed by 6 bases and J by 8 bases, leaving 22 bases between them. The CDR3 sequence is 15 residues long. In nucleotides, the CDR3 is TGTGCCAGCAGCGGACCTGGAGCCCTCTATGAGGGCTACACCTTC. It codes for CASSGPGALYEGYTF.

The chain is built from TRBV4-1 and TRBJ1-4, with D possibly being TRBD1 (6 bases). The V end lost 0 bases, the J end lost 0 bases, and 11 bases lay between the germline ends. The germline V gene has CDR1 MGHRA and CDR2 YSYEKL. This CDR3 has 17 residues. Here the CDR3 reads CASSQEGGTTTNEKLFF. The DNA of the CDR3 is TGCGCCAGCAGCCAAGAAGGGGGGACAACAACTAATGAAAAACTGTTTTTT.

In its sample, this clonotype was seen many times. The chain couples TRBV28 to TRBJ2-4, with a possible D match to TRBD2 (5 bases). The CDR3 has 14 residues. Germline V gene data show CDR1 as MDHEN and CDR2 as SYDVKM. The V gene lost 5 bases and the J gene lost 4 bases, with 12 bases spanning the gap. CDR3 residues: CASSKRLPKNIQYF. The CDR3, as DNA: TGTGCCAGCAGTAAACGACTACCAAAAAACATTCAGTACTTC. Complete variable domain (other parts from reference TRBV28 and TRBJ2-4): DVKVTQSSRYLVKRTGEKVFLECVQDMDHENMFWYRQDPGLGLRLIYFSYDVKMKEKGDIPEGYSVSREKKERFSLILESASTNQTSMYLCASSKRLPKNIQYFGAGTRLSVL.

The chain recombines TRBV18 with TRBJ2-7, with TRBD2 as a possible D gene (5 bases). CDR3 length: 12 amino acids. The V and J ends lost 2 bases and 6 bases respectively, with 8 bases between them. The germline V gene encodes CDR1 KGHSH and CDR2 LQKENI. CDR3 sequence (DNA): TGTGCCAGCTCACCATATAGCGCCGAGCAGTACTTC. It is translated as CASSPYSAEQYF.

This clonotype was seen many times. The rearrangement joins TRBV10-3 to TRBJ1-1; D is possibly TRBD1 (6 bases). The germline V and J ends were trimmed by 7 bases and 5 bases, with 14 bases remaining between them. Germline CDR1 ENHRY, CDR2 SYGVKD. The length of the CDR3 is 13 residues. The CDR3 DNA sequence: TGTGCCATCACTGGGACACCCGGGACTGAAGCTTTCTTT. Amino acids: CAITGTPGTEAFF.

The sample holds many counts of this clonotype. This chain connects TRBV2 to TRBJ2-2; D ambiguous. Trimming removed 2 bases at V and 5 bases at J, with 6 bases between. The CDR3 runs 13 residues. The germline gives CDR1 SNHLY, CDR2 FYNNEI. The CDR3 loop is CASSEMVTGELFF. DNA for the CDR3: TGTGCCAGCAGTGAAATGGTGACCGGGGAGCTGTTTTTT.

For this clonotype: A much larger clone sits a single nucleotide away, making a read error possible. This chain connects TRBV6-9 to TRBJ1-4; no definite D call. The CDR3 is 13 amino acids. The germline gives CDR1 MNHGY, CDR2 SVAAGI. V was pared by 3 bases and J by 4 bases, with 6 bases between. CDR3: CASSYTINEKLFF. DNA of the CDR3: TGTGCCAGCAGTTACACAATTAATGAAAAACTGTTTTTT.

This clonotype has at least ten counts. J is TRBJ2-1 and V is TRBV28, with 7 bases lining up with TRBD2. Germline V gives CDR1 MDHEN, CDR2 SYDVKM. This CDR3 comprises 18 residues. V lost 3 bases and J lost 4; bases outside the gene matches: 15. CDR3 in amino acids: CASSFSSWGGPQYNEQFF. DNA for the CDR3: TGTGCCAGCAGTTTCTCGAGTTGGGGAGGGCCTCAATACAATGAGCAGTTCTTC.

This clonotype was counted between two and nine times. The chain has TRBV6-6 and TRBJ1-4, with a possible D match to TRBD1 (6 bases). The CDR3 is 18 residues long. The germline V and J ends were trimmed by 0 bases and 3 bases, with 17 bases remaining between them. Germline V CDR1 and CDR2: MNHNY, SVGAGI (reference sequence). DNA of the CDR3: TGTGCCAGCAGTTACTCATGGAACCGGGGGGGCTCTAATGAAAAACTGTTTTTT. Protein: CASSYSWNRGGSNEKLFF.

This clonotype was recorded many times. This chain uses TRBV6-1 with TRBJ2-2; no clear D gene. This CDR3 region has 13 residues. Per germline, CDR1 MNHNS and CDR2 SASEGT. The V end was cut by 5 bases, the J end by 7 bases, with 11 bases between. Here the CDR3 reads CASSSGDYGELFF. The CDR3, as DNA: TGTGCCAGCAGTTCAGGAGATTACGGGGAGCTGTTTTTT.

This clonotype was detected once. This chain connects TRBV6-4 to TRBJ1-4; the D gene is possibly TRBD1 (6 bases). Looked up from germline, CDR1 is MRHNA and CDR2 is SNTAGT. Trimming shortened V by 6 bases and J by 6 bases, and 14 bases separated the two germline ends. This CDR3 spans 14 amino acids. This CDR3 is CASRPGGGDEKLFF. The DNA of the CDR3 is TGTGCCAGCAGACCCGGAGGGGGAGATGAAAAACTGTTTTTT.

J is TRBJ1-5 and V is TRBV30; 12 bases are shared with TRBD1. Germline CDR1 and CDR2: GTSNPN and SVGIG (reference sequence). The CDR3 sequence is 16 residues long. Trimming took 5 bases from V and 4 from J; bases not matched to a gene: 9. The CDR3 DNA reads TGTGCCTGGGGGACAGGGGGCGCAGAAGGTAATCAGCCCCAGCATTTT. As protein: CAWGTGGAEGNQPQHF.

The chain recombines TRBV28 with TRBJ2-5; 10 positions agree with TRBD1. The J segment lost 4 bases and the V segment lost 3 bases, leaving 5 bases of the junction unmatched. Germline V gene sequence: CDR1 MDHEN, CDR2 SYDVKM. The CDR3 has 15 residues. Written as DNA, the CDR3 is TGTGCCAGCAGTTTCCGAGACAGGGGGCCAGAGACCCAGTACTTC. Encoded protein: CASSFRDRGPETQYF.

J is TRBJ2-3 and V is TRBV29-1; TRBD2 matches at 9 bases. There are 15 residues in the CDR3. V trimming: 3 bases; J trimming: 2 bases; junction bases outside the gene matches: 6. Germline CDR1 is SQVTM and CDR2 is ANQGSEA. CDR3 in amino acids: CSVDPSGAPTDTQYF. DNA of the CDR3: TGCAGCGTTGATCCTAGCGGGGCCCCCACAGATACGCAGTATTTT.

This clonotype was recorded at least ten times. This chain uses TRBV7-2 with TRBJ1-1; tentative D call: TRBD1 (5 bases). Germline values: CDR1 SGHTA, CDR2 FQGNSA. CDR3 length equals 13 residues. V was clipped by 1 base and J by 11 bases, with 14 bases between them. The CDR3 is CASSLEGFGEAFF. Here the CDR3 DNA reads TGTGCCAGCAGCTTAGAGGGGTTCGGCGAGGCTTTCTTT.

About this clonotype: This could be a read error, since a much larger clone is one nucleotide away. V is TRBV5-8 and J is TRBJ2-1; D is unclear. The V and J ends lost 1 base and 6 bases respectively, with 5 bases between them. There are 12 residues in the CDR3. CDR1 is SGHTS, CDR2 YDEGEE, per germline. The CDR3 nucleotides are TGTGCCAGCAGCTTGATTAGCAATGAGCAGTTCTTC. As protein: CASSLISNEQFF.

The CDR3 protein is CASSSGDYPRNEQFF. The CDR3 region has the DNA TGCGCCAGCAGCTCGGGGGACTATCCCCGCAATGAGCAGTTCTTC. The chain recombines TRBV5-1 with TRBJ2-1; 7 bases match TRBD2. The junction had 9 bases not matched to a gene; V was cut back by 3 bases and J by 6 bases. Germline V CDR1 and CDR2: SGHRS, YFSETQ. The CDR3 is 15 residues long. Full variable domain (remainder filled in from reference TRBV5-1 and TRBJ2-1): KAGVTQTPRYLIKTRGQQVTLSCSPISGHRSVSWYQQTPGQGLQFLFEYFSETQRNKGNFPGRFSGRQFSNSRSEMNVSTLELGDSALYLCASSSGDYPRNEQFFGPGTRLTVL.

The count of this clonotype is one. This chain's CDR3 is CATSRKGDRQTEAFF. The CDR3 region has the DNA TGTGCCACCAGCAGAAAGGGGGACAGGCAAACTGAAGCTTTCTTT. The V call is TRBV15, the J call TRBJ1-1, with TRBD1 identical over 8 bases. The CDR3 is 15 residues long. CDR1 is LNHNV, CDR2 YYDKDF, per germline (reference sequence). The trim removed 2 bases at V and 5 bases at J, leaving 7 bases unmatched.